This T cell receptor beta chain was recorded in a study of cytotoxic CD8 clonotypes in ibrutinib-treated CLL. Measured with immunoSEQ multiplex PCR; TCRdb has only the in-frame clones, and not every one. The sample shows roughly 150,000 clones, 70% to 85% of them seen only once. The V gene's germline CDR1 is MNHEY and CDR2 SMNVEV (reference sequence). V was clipped by 0 bases and J by 0 bases, with 12 bases between them. This CDR3 contains 16 residues. V is TRBV27 and J is TRBJ2-7; weak D call: TRBD2 (7 bases). The sequence was obtained from a human donor with chronic lymphocytic leukemia. Sequenced here: PBMCs, sampled after 24 months of ibrutinib treatment. CDR3 protein: CASSLSGGDFSYEQYF. The DNA for the CDR3 is TGTGCCAGCAGTTTATCAGGGGGGGATTTCTCCTACGAGCAGTACTTC.